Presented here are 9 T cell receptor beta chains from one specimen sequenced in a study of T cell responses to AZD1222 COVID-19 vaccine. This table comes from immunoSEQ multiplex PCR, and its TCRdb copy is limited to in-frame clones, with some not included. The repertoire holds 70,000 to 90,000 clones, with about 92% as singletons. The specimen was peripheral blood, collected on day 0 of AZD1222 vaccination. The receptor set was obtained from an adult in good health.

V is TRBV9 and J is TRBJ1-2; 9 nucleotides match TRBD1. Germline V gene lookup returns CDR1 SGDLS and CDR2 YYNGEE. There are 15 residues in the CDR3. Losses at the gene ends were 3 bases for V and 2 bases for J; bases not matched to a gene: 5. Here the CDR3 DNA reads TGTGCCAGCAGCGCTGGGACAGGGTACAACTATGGCTACACCTTC. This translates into CASSAGTGYNYGYTF.

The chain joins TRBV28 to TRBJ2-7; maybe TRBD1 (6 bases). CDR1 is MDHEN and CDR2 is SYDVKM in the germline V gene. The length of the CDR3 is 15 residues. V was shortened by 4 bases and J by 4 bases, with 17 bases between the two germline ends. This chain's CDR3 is CASSSPGTRLYEQYF. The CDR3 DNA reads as TGTGCCAGCAGTTCTCCCGGGACACGCCTTTACGAGCAGTACTTC.

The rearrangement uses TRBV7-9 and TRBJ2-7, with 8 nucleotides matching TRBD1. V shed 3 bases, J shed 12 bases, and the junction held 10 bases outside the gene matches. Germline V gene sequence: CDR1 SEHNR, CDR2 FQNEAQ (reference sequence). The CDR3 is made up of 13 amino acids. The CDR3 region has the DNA TGTGCCAGCAGCTTGGGGGACAGGTTGGAACCGTACTTC. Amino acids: CASSLGDRLEPYF.

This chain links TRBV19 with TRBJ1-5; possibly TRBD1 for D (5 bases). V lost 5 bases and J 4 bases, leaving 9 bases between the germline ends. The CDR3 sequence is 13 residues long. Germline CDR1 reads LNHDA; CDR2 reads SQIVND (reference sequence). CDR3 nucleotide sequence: TGTGCCAGTAGTGGTGACAGTAATCAGCCCCAGCATTTT. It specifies CASSGDSNQPQHF.

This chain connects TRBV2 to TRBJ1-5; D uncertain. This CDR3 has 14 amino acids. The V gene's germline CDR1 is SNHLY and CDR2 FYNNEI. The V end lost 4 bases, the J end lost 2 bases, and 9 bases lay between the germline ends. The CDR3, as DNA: TGTGCCAGCAGTGTTGAGGGAGGCAATCAGCCCCAGCATTTT. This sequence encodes CASSVEGGNQPQHF.

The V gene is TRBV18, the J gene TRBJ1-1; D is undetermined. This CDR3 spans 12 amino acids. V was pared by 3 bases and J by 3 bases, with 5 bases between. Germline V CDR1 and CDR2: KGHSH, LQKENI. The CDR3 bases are TGTGCCAGCTCACCGCGGGACACTGAAGCTTTCTTT. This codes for CASSPRDTEAFF.

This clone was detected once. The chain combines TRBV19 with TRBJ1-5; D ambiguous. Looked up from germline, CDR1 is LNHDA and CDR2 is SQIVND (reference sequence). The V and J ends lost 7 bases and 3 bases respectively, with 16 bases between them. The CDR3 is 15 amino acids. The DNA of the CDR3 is TGTGCCAGTACTTTGAGGGAAGAGATCAATCAGCCCCAGCATTTT. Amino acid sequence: CASTLREEINQPQHF.

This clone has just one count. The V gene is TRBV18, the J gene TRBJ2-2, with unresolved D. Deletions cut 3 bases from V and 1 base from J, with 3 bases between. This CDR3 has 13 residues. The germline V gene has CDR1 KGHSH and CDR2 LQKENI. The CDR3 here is CASSPMNTGELFF. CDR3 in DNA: TGTGCCAGCTCACCGATGAACACCGGGGAGCTGTTTTTT.

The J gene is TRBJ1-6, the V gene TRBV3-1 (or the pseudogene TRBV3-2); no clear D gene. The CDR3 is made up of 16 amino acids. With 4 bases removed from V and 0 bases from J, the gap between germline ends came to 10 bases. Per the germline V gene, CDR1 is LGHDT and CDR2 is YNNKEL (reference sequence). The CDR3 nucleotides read TGTGCCAGCAGCCCGACGCGGAGCTCCTATAATTCACCCCTCCACTTT. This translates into CASSPTRSSYNSPLHF.